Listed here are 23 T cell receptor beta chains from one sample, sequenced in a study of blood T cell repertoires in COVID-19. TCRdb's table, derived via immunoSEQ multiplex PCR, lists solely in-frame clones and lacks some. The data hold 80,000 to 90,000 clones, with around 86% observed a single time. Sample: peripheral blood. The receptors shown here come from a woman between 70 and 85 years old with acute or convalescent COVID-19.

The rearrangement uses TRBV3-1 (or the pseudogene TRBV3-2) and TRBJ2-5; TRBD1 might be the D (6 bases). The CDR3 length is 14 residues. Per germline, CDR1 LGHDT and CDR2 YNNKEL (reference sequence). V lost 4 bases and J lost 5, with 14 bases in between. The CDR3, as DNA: TGTGCCAGCAGCCCCAGGGGTTTCGGGGAGACCCAGTACTTC. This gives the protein CASSPRGFGETQYF.

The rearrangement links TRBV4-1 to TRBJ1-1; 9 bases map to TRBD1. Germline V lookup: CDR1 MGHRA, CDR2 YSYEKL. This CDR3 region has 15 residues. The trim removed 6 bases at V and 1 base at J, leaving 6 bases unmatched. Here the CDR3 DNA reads TGCGCCAGCAGAGAACTACAGGGGGCGAACACTGAAGCTTTCTTT. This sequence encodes CASRELQGANTEAFF.

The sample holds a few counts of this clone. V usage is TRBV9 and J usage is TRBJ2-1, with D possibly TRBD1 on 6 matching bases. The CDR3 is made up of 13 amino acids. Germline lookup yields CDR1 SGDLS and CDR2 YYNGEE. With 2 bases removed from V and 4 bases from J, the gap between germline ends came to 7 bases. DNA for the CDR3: TGTGCCAGCAGCGTCGGACAGTACAATGAGCAGTTCTTC. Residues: CASSVGQYNEQFF.

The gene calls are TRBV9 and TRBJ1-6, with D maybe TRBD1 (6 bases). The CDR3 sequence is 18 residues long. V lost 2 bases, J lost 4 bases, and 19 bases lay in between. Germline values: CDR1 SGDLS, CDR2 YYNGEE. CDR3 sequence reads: CASSVSPRTAEYNSPLHF. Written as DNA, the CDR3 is TGTGCCAGCAGCGTTTCTCCCCGGACAGCCGAGTATAATTCACCCCTCCACTTT.

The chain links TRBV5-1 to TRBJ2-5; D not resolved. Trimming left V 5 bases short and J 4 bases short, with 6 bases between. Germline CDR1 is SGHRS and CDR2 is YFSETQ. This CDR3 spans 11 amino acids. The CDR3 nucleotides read TGCGCCAGCAGGGAGAGAGAGACCCAGTACTTC. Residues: CASRERETQYF.

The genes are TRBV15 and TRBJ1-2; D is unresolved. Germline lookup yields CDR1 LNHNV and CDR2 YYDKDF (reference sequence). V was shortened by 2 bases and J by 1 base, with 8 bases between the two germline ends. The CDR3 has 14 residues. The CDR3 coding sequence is TGTGCCACCAGCAGACCCGGGATTAACTATGGCTACACCTTC. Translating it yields CATSRPGINYGYTF. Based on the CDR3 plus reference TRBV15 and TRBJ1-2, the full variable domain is DAMVIQNPRYQVTQFGKPVTLSCSQTLNHNVMYWYQQKSSQAPKLLFHYYDKDFNNEADTPDNFQSRRPNTSFCFLDIRSPGLGDTAMYLCATSRPGINYGYTFGSGTRLTVV.

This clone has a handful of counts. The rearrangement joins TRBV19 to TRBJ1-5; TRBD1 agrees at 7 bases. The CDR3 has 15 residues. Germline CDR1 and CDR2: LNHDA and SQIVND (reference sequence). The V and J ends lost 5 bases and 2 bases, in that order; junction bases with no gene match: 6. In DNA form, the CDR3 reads TGTGCCAGTAGTGATACAGGGGATGGCAATCAGCCCCAGCATTTT. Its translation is CASSDTGDGNQPQHF.

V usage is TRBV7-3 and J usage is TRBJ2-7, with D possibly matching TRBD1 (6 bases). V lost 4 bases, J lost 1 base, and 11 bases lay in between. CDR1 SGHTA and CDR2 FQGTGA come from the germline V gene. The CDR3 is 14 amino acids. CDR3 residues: CASSSSGTSYEQYF. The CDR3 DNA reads TGTGCCAGCAGCTCGTCCGGGACATCCTACGAGCAGTACTTC. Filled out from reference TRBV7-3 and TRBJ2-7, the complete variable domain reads GAGVSQTPSNKVTEKGKYVELRCDPISGHTALYWYRQSLGQGPEFLIYFQGTGAADDSGLPNDRFFAVRPEGSVSTLKIQRTERGDSAVYLCASSSSGTSYEQYFGPGTRLTVT.

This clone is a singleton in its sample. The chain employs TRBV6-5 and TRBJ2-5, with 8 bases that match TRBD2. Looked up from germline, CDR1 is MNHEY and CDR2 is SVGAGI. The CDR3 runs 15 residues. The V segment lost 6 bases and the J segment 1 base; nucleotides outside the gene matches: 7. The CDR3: CASSDPRGGQETQYF. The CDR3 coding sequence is TGTGCCAGCAGCGATCCCCGGGGGGGCCAAGAGACCCAGTACTTC.

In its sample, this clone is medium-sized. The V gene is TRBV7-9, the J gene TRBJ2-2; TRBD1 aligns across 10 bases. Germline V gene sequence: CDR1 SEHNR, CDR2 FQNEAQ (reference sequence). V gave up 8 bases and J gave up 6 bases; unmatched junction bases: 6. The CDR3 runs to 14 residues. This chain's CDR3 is CASSGQGKAGELFF. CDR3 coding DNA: TGTGCCAGCTCGGGACAGGGGAAGGCCGGGGAGCTGTTTTTT.

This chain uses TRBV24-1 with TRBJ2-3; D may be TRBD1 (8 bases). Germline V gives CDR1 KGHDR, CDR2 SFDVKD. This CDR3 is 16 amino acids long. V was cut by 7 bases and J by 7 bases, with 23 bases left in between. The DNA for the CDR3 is TGTGCCACCAGCCCCCAGGGGGGGACAGGACATAATACGCAGTATTTT. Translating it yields CATSPQGGTGHNTQYF.

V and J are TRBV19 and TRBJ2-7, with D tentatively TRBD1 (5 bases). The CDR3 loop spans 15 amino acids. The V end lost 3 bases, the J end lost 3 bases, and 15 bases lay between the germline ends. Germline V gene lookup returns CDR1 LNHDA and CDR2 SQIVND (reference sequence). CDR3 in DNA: TGTGCCAGTAGTATTTTAGGACAATCGGACTACGAGCAGTACTTC. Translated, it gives CASSILGQSDYEQYF. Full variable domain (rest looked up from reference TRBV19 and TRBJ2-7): DGGITQSPKYLFRKEGQNVTLSCEQNLNHDAMYWYRQDPGQGLRLIYYSQIVNDFQKGDIAEGYSVSREKKESFPLTVTSAQKNPTAFYLCASSILGQSDYEQYFGPGTRLTVT.

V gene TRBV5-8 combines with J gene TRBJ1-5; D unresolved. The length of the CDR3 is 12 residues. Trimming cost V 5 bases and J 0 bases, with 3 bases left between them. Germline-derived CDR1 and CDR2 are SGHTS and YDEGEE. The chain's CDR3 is CASSYSNQPQHF. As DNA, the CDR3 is TGTGCCAGCAGTTATAGCAATCAGCCCCAGCATTTT.

The CDR3 reads CASSYTGTGLSYEQYF. The CDR3 DNA reads as TGCGCCAGCAGCTATACCGGGACAGGTCTCTCCTACGAGCAGTACTTC. This chain joins TRBV5-1 and TRBJ2-7; 8 positions match TRBD1. The CDR3 length is 16 residues. The V gene's germline CDR1 is SGHRS and CDR2 YFSETQ. After removal of 3 bases from V and 0 bases from J, the junction contained 8 bases not matched to a gene.

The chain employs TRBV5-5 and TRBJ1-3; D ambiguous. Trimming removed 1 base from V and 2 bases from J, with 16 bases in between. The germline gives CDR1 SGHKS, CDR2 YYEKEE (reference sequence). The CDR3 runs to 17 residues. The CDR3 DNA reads TGTGCCAGCAGCTTGATCGTCGGGGAGAAGGCTGGAAACACCATATATTTT. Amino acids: CASSLIVGEKAGNTIYF.

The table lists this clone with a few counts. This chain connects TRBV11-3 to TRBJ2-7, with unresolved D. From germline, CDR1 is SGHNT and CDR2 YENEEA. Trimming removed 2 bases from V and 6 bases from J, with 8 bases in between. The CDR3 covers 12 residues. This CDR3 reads CASSLPGGEQYF. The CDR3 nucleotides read TGTGCCAGCAGCTTACCCGGCGGCGAGCAGTACTTC.

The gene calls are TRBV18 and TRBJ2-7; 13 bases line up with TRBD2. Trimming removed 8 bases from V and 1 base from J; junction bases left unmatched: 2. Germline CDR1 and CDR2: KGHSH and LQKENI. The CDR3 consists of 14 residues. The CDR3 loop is CASTGLAGSYEQYF. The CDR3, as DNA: TGTGCCAGCACGGGACTAGCGGGGTCCTACGAGCAGTACTTC.

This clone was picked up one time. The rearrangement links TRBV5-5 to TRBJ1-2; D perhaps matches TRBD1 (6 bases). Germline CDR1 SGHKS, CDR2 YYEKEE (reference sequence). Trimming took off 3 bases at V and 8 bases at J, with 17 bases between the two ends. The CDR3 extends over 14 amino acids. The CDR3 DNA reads TGTGCCAGCAGCTCATCCGGGACACCCGTCGGCTACACCTTC. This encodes CASSSSGTPVGYTF.

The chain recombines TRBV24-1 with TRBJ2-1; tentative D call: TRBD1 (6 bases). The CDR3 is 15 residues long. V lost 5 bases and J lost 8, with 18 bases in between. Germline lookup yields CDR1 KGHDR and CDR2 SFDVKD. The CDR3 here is CATSALGASADEQFF. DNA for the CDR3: TGTGCCACCAGTGCGCTGGGGGCAAGTGCGGATGAGCAGTTCTTC.

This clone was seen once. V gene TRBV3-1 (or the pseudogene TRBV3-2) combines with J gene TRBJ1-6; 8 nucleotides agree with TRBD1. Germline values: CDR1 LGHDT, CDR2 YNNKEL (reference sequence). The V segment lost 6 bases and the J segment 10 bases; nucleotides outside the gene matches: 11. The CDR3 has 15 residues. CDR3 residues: CASRTGYQGASPLHF. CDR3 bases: TGTGCCAGCAGGACAGGGTACCAGGGGGCCTCACCCCTCCACTTT.

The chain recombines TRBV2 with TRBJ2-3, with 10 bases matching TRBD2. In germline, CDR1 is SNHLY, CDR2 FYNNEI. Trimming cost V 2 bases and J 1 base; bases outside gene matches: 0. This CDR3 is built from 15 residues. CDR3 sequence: CASSELAGGTDTQYF. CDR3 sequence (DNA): TGTGCCAGCAGTGAACTAGCGGGGGGCACAGATACGCAGTATTTT.

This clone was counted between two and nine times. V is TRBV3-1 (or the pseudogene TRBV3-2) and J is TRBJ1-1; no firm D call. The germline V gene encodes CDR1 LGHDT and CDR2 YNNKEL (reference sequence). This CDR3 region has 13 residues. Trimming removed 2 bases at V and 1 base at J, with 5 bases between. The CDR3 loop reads CASSQLQNTEAFF. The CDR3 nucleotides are TGTGCCAGCAGCCAATTACAGAACACTGAAGCTTTCTTT.

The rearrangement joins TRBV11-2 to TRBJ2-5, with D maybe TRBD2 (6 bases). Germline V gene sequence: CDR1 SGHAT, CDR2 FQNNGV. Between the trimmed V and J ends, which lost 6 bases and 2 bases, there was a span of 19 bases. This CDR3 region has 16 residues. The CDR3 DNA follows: TGTGCCAGCAGACCGCTCGTGGGAGGTACGCAAGAGACCCAGTACTTC. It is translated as CASRPLVGGTQETQYF. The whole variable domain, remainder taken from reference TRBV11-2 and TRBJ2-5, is EAGVAQSPRYKIIEKRQSVAFWCNPISGHATLYWYQQILGQGPKLLIQFQNNGVVDDSQLPKDRFSAERLKGVDSTLKIQPAKLEDSAVYLCASRPLVGGTQETQYFGPGTRLLVL.